The subject of this entry is one T cell receptor beta chain. Antigen specificity is unknown. These data originate in a study of T cell responses to AZD1222 COVID-19 vaccine. Study-level points and caveats: The donor group comprised mostly white British people and more females; the analysis possibly underestimated clonal diversity.

Recipients boosted at about 4 weeks or about 12 weeks are pooled. Produced via immunoSEQ multiplex PCR; TCRdb's table is partial and in-frame only. Of more than 150,000 clones in the sample, about nine tenths were seen once. This specimen was peripheral blood, taken 28 days after the second AZD1222 dose. The sequence derives from an adult who received the AZD1222 COVID-19 vaccine.

CDR3 DNA sequence: TGTGCCAGCAGCCAAGAAAGCATCCTGACAGGGGGTCAGCCCCAGCATTTT. It translates to CASSQESILTGGQPQHF. The chain joins TRBV4-2 to TRBJ1-5; 9 nucleotides match TRBD1. There are 17 residues in the CDR3. Germline CDR1 LGHNA, CDR2 YNFKEQ. V trimming: 0 bases; J trimming: 6 bases; junction bases outside the gene matches: 9.